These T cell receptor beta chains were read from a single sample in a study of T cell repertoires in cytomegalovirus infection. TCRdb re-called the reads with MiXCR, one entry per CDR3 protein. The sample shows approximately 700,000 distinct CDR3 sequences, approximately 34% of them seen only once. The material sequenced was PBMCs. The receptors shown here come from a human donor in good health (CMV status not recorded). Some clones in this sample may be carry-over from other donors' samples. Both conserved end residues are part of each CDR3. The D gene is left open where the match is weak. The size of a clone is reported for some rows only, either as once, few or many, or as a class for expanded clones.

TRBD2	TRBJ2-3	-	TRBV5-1	TGCGCCAGCAGCTTCGCTAGCGGCGGCACAGATACGCAGTATTTT	CASSFASGGTDTQYF
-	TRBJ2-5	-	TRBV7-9	TGTGCCAGCAGCGCACTAGCAGGGGGGGCAGCGGAGACCCAGTACTTC	CASSALAGGAAETQYF
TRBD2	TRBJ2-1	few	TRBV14	TGTGCCAGCAGCCAACGGGGGGTTAAGGGGACGCGGCAGTTCTTC	CASSQRGVKGTRQFF
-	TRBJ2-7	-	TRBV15	TGTGCCACCTCCGGGACACGGACCTCCTACGAGCAGTACTTC	CATSGTRTSYEQYF
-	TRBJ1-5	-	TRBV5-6	TGTGCCAGCAGCTTGAACATAAATCAGCCCCAGCATTTT	CASSLNINQPQHF
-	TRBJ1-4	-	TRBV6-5	TGTGCCAGCAGTTACTGGACCGGGAGTGGGGCTAATGAAAAACTGTTTTTT	CASSYWTGSGANEKLFF
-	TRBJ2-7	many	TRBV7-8	TGTGCCAGCAGCGTCCGGACAGCCTTCTCCTACGAGCAGTACTTC	CASSVRTAFSYEQYF
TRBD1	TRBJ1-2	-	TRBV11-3	TGTGCCAGCAGCTTACCAGGGGGCGATGGCTACACCTTC	CASSLPGGDGYTF
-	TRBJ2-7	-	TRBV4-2	TGTGCCAGCAGCGTCACGGTGGACAACTACGAGCAGTACTTC	CASSVTVDNYEQYF
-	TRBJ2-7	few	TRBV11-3	TGTGCCAGCAGAATGGCAGGGGCCTCCGAGCAGTACTTC	CASRMAGASEQYF
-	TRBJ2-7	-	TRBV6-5	TGTGCAAGCAGTTACCTCCGGTTGGGACACCCGTACGAGAAGTACTTC	CASSYLRLGHPYEKYF
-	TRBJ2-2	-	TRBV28	TGTGCCGGGAGCGGGAACACCGGGGAGCTGTTTTTT	CAGSGNTGELFF
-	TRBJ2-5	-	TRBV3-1	TGTGCCAGCAGCCCAACCGGGTCTCCTCAAGAGACCCAGTACTTC	CASSPTGSPQETQYF
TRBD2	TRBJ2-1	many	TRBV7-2	TGTGCCAGCAGCCCTACTAGCGACCAATACAATGAGCAGTTCTTC	CASSPTSDQYNEQFF
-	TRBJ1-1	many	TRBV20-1	TGCAGTGCGACCGGGAGCAGGGCCGAGACTGAAGCTTTCTTT	CSATGSRAETEAFF
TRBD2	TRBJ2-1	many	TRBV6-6	TGTGCCAGCAGTTACCGCGGGACTAGCGGGAGGTTCGGCTCCTACAATGAGCAGTTCTTC	CASSYRGTSGRFGSYNEQFF
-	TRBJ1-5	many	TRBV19	TGTGCCAGTAAGATATCCTACAATAGCAATCAGCCCCAGCATTTT	CASKISYNSNQPQHF
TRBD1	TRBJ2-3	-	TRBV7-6	TGTGCCAGCACTTGGGACAGGGGTTTTGCAGATACGCAGTATTTT	CASTWDRGFADTQYF
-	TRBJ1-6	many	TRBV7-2	TGTGCCAGCAGCTTAATGCGGGCAGTGAATTCACCCCTCCACTTT	CASSLMRAVNSPLHF
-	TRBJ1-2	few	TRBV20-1	TGCAGTGCTACCAAAGCCTCGGGGGGAGGCTACACCTTC	CSATKASGGGYTF
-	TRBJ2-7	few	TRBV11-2	TGTGCCAGCAGCTTAGCCCCCAGGGACGAGCAGTACTTC	CASSLAPRDEQYF
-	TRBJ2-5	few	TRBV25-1	TGTGCCAGCAGTGAGATGTCAGGCCAAGAGACCCAGTACTTC	CASSEMSGQETQYF
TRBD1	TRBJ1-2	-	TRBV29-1	TGCAGCGTTGACGCAGGGGGCGCCAGGTATGGCTACACCTTC	CSVDAGGARYGYTF
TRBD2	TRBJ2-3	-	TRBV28	TGTGCCAGCAGCACAAGCGGGAGTTGGACAGATACGCAGTATTTT	CASSTSGSWTDTQYF
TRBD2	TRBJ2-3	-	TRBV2	TGTGCCAGCAGCTCCACGCCTAGCGGGGGGCCGGAAGATACGCAGTATTTT	CASSSTPSGGPEDTQYF